The 30 T cell receptor beta chains reported below all come from one sample, sequenced in a study of blood T cell repertoires in COVID-19. TCRdb keeps only in-frame clones here, not all; method: immunoSEQ multiplex PCR. The sample holds around 190,000 clones; 65% to 80% are singletons and the top ten take around 11%. What was sequenced was peripheral blood. These receptors were obtained from a woman between 45 and 65 years old with acute or convalescent COVID-19.

This sequence joins TRBV9 and TRBJ2-2; 10 bases agree with TRBD1. After removal of 4 bases from V and 4 bases from J, the junction contained 10 bases not matched to a gene. The CDR3 is made up of 17 amino acids. From germline, CDR1 is SGDLS and CDR2 YYNGEE. This CDR3 reads CASSPSPGQGTTGELFF. In nucleotides, the CDR3 is TGTGCCAGCAGCCCTTCCCCGGGACAGGGGACCACCGGGGAGCTGTTTTTT. Based on the CDR3 plus reference TRBV9 and TRBJ2-2, the full variable domain is DSGVTQTPKHLITATGQRVTLRCSPRSGDLSVYWYQQSLDQGLQFLIQYYNGEERAKGNILERFSAQQFPDLHSELNLSSLELGDSALYFCASSPSPGQGTTGELFFGEGSRLTVL.

V gene TRBV5-1 combines with J gene TRBJ2-1; 7 bases fit TRBD2. Germline V gene sequence: CDR1 SGHRS, CDR2 YFSETQ. The V gene end was trimmed by 9 bases and the J gene end by 2 bases; junction bases not matched to a gene: 11. The CDR3 is 15 residues long. The CDR3 is CATQAGLTTYNEQFF. The CDR3 DNA reads as TGCGCCACCCAAGCGGGACTTACCACCTACAATGAGCAGTTCTTC.

This chain uses TRBV10-2 with TRBJ2-2; D is possibly TRBD1 (6 bases). This CDR3 spans 14 amino acids. Looked up from germline, CDR1 is WSHSY and CDR2 is SAAADI. With 0 bases removed from V and 6 bases from J, the gap between germline ends came to 8 bases. The CDR3 is CASSESGGAGELFF. DNA for the CDR3: TGCGCCAGCAGTGAGTCAGGGGGTGCCGGGGAGCTGTTTTTT.

This clone was seen repeatedly, ten times or more. The chain couples TRBV28 to TRBJ1-1; D not resolved. Trimming pared 7 bases from V and 5 bases from J, leaving 8 bases between. This CDR3 spans 11 amino acids. Germline CDR1 MDHEN, CDR2 SYDVKM. This CDR3 is CASNAVTEAFF. The DNA of the CDR3 is TGTGCCAGCAACGCGGTGACTGAAGCTTTCTTT. The full variable domain, completed using reference TRBV28 and TRBJ1-1, is DVKVTQSSRYLVKRTGEKVFLECVQDMDHENMFWYRQDPGLGLRLIYFSYDVKMKEKGDIPEGYSVSREKKERFSLILESASTNQTSMYLCASNAVTEAFFGQGTRLTVV.

As DNA, the CDR3 is TGTGCTAGTGGTTTGTGGCAGGGAGGCAATGAGCAGTTCTTC. Translated, it gives CASGLWQGGNEQFF. This sequence joins TRBV12-5 and TRBJ2-1, with D perhaps matching TRBD2 (6 bases). Germline CDR1 reads LGHNT; CDR2 reads FRNRAP. The CDR3 has 14 residues. Trimming pared 2 bases from V and 6 bases from J, leaving 11 bases between.

The gene calls are TRBV6-5 and TRBJ2-1, with TRBD1 identical over 8 bases. V trimming: 3 bases; J trimming: 5 bases; junction bases outside the gene matches: 3. CDR3 length: 14 amino acids. Per germline, CDR1 MNHEY and CDR2 SVGAGI. CDR3 protein: CASSYRQGHNEQFF. In DNA form, the CDR3 reads TGTGCCAGCAGTTATCGACAGGGGCACAATGAGCAGTTCTTC.

The chain has TRBV5-5 and TRBJ2-7; the match to TRBD1 covers 9 bases. The J segment lost 2 bases and the V segment lost 5 bases, leaving 5 bases of the junction unmatched. Germline V gene sequence: CDR1 SGHKS, CDR2 YYEKEE (reference sequence). This CDR3 region has 14 residues. The CDR3, as DNA: TGTGCCAGCAGACGGACAGGGGAAACCTACGAGCAGTACTTC. It encodes CASRRTGETYEQYF.

This chain connects TRBV30 to TRBJ1-1; perhaps TRBD1 as D (6 bases). This CDR3 is 12 amino acids long. V dropped 4 bases and J dropped 5 bases, with 11 bases sitting between them. CDR1 is GTSNPN, CDR2 SVGIG, per germline (reference sequence). CDR3 sequence (DNA): TGTGCCTGGACCCTGACAGGTACTGAAGCTTTCTTT. It yields the protein CAWTLTGTEAFF.

This chain links TRBV7-2 with TRBJ1-2; the match to TRBD1 covers 11 bases. This CDR3 comprises 14 residues. Germline CDR1 and CDR2: SGHTA and FQGNSA. The trim removed 5 bases at V and 8 bases at J, leaving 7 bases unmatched. The DNA of the CDR3 is TGTGCCAGCAGCGGGGGGACAGGGGGTAACGGCTACACCTTC. Encoded protein: CASSGGTGGNGYTF.

The chain is built from TRBV28 and TRBJ1-3, with 8 positions matching TRBD1. The V gene end was trimmed by 4 bases and the J gene end by 5 bases; junction bases not matched to a gene: 4. This CDR3 is 14 amino acids long. Germline CDR1 and CDR2: MDHEN and SYDVKM. The CDR3 spells CASSSTGVRNTIYF. The DNA of the CDR3 is TGTGCCAGCAGTTCGACAGGGGTCAGAAACACCATATATTTT. Looking up the rest from reference TRBV28 and TRBJ1-3 gives the full variable domain: DVKVTQSSRYLVKRTGEKVFLECVQDMDHENMFWYRQDPGLGLRLIYFSYDVKMKEKGDIPEGYSVSREKKERFSLILESASTNQTSMYLCASSSTGVRNTIYFGEGSWLTVV.

The chain couples TRBV18 to TRBJ2-1; possibly TRBD1 for D (6 bases). Trimming removed 6 bases from V and 0 bases from J, with 12 bases in between. The CDR3 has 15 amino acids. Germline V gene data show CDR1 as KGHSH and CDR2 as LQKENI. CDR3 sequence reads: CASSHDRSSYNEQFF. CDR3 sequence (DNA): TGTGCCAGCTCCCATGACAGGAGCTCCTACAATGAGCAGTTCTTC. Looking up the rest from reference TRBV18 and TRBJ2-1 gives the full variable domain: NAGVMQNPRHLVRRRGQEARLRCSPMKGHSHVYWYRQLPEEGLKFMVYLQKENIIDESGMPKERFSAEFPKEGPSILRIQQVVRGDSAAYFCASSHDRSSYNEQFFGPGTRLTVL.

V gene TRBV15 combines with J gene TRBJ2-5; unclear D gene. Germline-derived CDR1 and CDR2 are LNHNV and YYDKDF (reference sequence). Trimming pared 0 bases from V and 5 bases from J, leaving 7 bases between. This CDR3 is built from 13 residues. The CDR3 DNA is TGTGCCACCAGCAGAGATCTGCGGGAGACCCAGTACTTC. Amino acids: CATSRDLRETQYF. Full variable domain (rest looked up from reference TRBV15 and TRBJ2-5): DAMVIQNPRYQVTQFGKPVTLSCSQTLNHNVMYWYQQKSSQAPKLLFHYYDKDFNNEADTPDNFQSRRPNTSFCFLDIRSPGLGDTAMYLCATSRDLRETQYFGPGTRLLVL.

This clone has a single count. The DNA of the CDR3 is TGTGCCAGCAGCTTTTCAGGGGTGGTCCGCGAAAAACTGTTTTTT. It encodes CASSFSGVVREKLFF. The rearrangement uses TRBV7-2 and TRBJ1-4, with D possibly matching TRBD1 (6 bases). The CDR3 contains 15 residues. Per the germline V gene, CDR1 is SGHTA and CDR2 is FQGNSA. Trimming shortened V by 3 bases and J by 8 bases, and 16 bases separated the two germline ends.

This clone was observed a single time. The chain employs TRBV5-5 and TRBJ1-1, with D possibly being TRBD1 (5 bases). Germline V gives CDR1 SGHKS, CDR2 YYEKEE (reference sequence). The CDR3 totals 13 residues. V lost 8 bases to trimming and J lost 5 bases, with 16 bases between them. The CDR3 bases are TGTGCCAGTTCCTCGGTGGGGCGGACTGAAGCTTTCTTT. It is translated as CASSSVGRTEAFF. The complete variable domain, with remaining parts taken from reference TRBV5-5 and TRBJ1-1, reads DAGVTQSPTHLIKTRGQQVTLRCSPISGHKSVSWYQQVLGQGPQFIFQYYEKEERGRGNFPDRFSARQFPNYSSELNVNALLLGDSALYLCASSSVGRTEAFFGQGTRLTVV.

The rearrangement uses TRBV28 and TRBJ1-5, with TRBD1 matching 7 bases. The CDR3 is made up of 14 amino acids. CDR1 MDHEN and CDR2 SYDVKM come from the germline V gene. Unmatched junction bases numbered 7, after V lost 4 bases and J lost 7 bases. The CDR3 region has the DNA TGTGCCAGCAGTTCGGACAGGATGGACCAGCCCCAGCATTTT. Amino acids: CASSSDRMDQPQHF.

This clone has a single count. The rearrangement joins TRBV6-5 to TRBJ1-4; 7 bases are a match to TRBD1. In germline, CDR1 is MNHEY, CDR2 SVGAGI. V was pared by 6 bases and J by 3 bases, with 4 bases of the junction left unmatched. The CDR3 covers 14 residues. CDR3 bases: TGTGCCAGCAGGACAGGGATAGCTAATGAAAAACTGTTTTTT. It specifies CASRTGIANEKLFF.

The table lists this clone with a few counts. The chain joins TRBV18 to TRBJ2-7, with 8 bases lining up with TRBD1. CDR1 and CDR2 from the germline V gene are KGHSH and LQKENI. This CDR3 spans 15 amino acids. Trimming removed 3 bases from V and 1 base from J; junction bases left unmatched: 5. CDR3 nucleotides: TGTGCCAGCTCACCCCCGGGACAGGCTTCCTACGAGCAGTACTTC. Translating it yields CASSPPGQASYEQYF.

The chain couples TRBV29-1 to TRBJ1-1, with D tentatively TRBD1 (6 bases). The CDR3 contains 12 residues. Trimming cost V 6 bases and J 7 bases, with 15 bases left between them. CDR1 is SQVTM and CDR2 is ANQGSEA in the germline V gene. The CDR3 DNA reads TGCAGCGTCACCCCAGGGGCCGGTGAAGCTTTCTTT. The encoded protein is CSVTPGAGEAFF.

The chain links TRBV27 to TRBJ2-7; tentative D call: TRBD2 (6 bases). V was cut by 5 bases and J by 3 bases, with 14 bases left in between. There are 14 residues in the CDR3. Per the germline V gene, CDR1 is MNHEY and CDR2 is SMNVEV (reference sequence). The CDR3 nucleotides read TGTGCCAGCAGTCCCAGTTGGAGGGGCTACGAGCAGTACTTC. Its protein is CASSPSWRGYEQYF.

This clone showed up just once. V and J are TRBV20-1 and TRBJ1-2; D gene unclear. The CDR3 loop spans 10 amino acids. V lost 6 bases and J 5 bases, leaving 7 bases between the germline ends. Germline lookup yields CDR1 DFQATT and CDR2 SNEGSKA (reference sequence). CDR3 region: CSAPDYGYTF. In DNA, the CDR3 is TGCAGTGCGCCAGATTATGGCTACACCTTC.

The V call is TRBV19, the J call TRBJ2-7, with 11 bases that match TRBD1. There are 14 residues in the CDR3. The V segment lost 4 bases and the J segment 6 bases; nucleotides outside the gene matches: 5. CDR1 is LNHDA and CDR2 is SQIVND in the germline V gene (reference sequence). CDR3 amino acids: CASSTSGQGVEQYF. Here the CDR3 DNA reads TGTGCCAGTAGTACATCGGGACAGGGGGTCGAGCAGTACTTC.

The V and J genes are TRBV5-6 and TRBJ2-7; TRBD2 might be the D (5 bases). There are 15 residues in the CDR3. V lost 3 bases, J lost 2 bases, and 15 bases lay in between. Germline V gene lookup returns CDR1 SGHDT and CDR2 YYEEEE. CDR3 protein: CASSWTRAVTYEQYF. The CDR3 nucleotides read TGTGCCAGCAGCTGGACTCGGGCCGTAACCTACGAGCAGTACTTC.

The J gene is TRBJ2-7, the V gene TRBV10-3, with a tentative D call TRBD1 (6 bases). The CDR3 length is 14 residues. Germline V gene lookup returns CDR1 ENHRY and CDR2 SYGVKD. The V end lost 6 bases, the J end lost 1 base, and 13 bases lay between the germline ends. CDR3 sequence (DNA): TGTGCCATCAGGACGGACAGCTCGTCCTACGAGCAGTACTTC. This codes for CAIRTDSSSYEQYF.

This clone was observed a handful of times. The gene calls are TRBV18 and TRBJ2-1; D is ambiguous. V lost 0 bases and J 3 bases, leaving 9 bases between the germline ends. CDR3 size: 15 residues. Germline V gives CDR1 KGHSH, CDR2 LQKENI. The CDR3 DNA sequence: TGTGCCAGCTCACCACCGGAGTCAAACTACAATGAGCAGTTCTTC. Its protein product is CASSPPESNYNEQFF.

The V call is TRBV9, the J call TRBJ2-1; D possibly corresponds to TRBD1 (5 bases). The CDR3 spans 15 residues. Germline CDR1 reads SGDLS; CDR2 reads YYNGEE. V lost 3 bases and J lost 9, with 19 bases in between. The CDR3 protein is CASSELGAKHGEQFF. DNA of the CDR3: TGTGCCAGCAGCGAGCTAGGGGCCAAACACGGTGAGCAGTTCTTC.

This chain connects TRBV21-1 to TRBJ2-3; the D call of TRBD2 is as the table states it, not checked on the DNA. TRBV21-1 constitutes a pseudogene. CDR3 length equals 17 residues. CDR3 sequence reads: CASSKALASGDPDTQYF. For the CDR3, the DNA is TGTGCCAGCAGCAAAGCCCTCGCTAGCGGAGATCCAGATACGCAGTATTTT.

The J gene is TRBJ1-6, the V gene TRBV15; 7 nucleotides align to TRBD1. The germline gives CDR1 LNHNV, CDR2 YYDKDF (reference sequence). Trimming took 0 bases from V and 10 from J; bases not matched to a gene: 6. The length of the CDR3 is 15 residues. The CDR3, as DNA: TGTGCCACCAGCAGAGAACGGACAGGTGGATCACCCCTCCACTTT. Encoded protein: CATSRERTGGSPLHF.

With respect to this clone: The sample carries other DNA sequences with the same CDR3. This rearrangement joins TRBV19 to TRBJ1-3; D is perhaps TRBD1 (5 bases). This CDR3 comprises 14 residues. Germline lookup yields CDR1 LNHDA and CDR2 SQIVND (reference sequence). V was pared by 4 bases and J by 0 bases, with 7 bases between. For the CDR3, the DNA is TGTGCCAGTAGTACAGGGATCTCTGGAAACACCATATATTTT. This translates into CASSTGISGNTIYF.

This chain joins TRBV4-2 and TRBJ1-1, with D maybe TRBD1 (6 bases). V was shortened by 0 bases and J by 4 bases, with 12 bases between the two germline ends. CDR3 length: 15 amino acids. CDR1 and CDR2 (germline): LGHNA, YNFKEQ. CDR3 amino acids: CASSQDKSGATEAFF. CDR3 bases: TGTGCCAGCAGCCAAGACAAATCAGGGGCCACTGAAGCTTTCTTT.

J is TRBJ2-3 and V is TRBV5-4; D might be TRBD2 (5 bases). The CDR3 is 18 residues long. CDR1 and CDR2 from the germline V gene are SGHNT and YYREEE (reference sequence). With 0 bases removed from V and 3 bases from J, the gap between germline ends came to 20 bases. The DNA of the CDR3 is TGTGCCAGCAGCTTGGGATTTAAACGGGAAAGAGGAACAGATACGCAGTATTTT. The encoded protein is CASSLGFKRERGTDTQYF. The whole variable domain, remainder taken from reference TRBV5-4 and TRBJ2-3, is ETGVTQSPTHLIKTRGQQVTLRCSSQSGHNTVSWYQQALGQGPQFIFQYYREEENGRGNFPPRFSGLQFPNYSSELNVNALELDDSALYLCASSLGFKRERGTDTQYFGPGTRLTVL.